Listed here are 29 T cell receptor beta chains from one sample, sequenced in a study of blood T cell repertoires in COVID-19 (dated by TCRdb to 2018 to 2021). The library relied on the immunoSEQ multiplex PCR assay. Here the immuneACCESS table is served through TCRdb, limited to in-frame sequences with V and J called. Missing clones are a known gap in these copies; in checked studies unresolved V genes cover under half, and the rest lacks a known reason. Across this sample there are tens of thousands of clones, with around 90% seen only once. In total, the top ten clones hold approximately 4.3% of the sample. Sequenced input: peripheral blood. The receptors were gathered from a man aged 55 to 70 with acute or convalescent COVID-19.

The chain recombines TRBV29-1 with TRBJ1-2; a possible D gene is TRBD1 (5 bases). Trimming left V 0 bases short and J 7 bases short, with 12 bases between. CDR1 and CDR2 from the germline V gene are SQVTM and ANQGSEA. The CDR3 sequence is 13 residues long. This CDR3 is CSVEDGGNGGYTF. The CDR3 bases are TGCAGCGTTGAAGATGGGGGGAATGGTGGCTACACCTTC.

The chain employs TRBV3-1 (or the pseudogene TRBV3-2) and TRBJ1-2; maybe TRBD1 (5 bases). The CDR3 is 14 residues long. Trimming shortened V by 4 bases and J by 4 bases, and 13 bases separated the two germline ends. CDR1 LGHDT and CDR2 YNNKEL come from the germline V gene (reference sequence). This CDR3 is CASSLREESYGYTF. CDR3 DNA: TGTGCCAGCAGCCTCAGGGAAGAAAGCTATGGCTACACCTTC.

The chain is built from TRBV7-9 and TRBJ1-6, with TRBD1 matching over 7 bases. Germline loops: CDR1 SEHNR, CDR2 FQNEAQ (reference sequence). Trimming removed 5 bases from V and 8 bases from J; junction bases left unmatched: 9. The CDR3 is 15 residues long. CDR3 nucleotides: TGTGCCAGCAGCGTAGGACAGGTTTTTTATTCACCCCTCCACTTT. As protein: CASSVGQVFYSPLHF.

CDR3 in amino acids: CASSSTTPEQFF. CDR3 DNA: TGTGCCAGCAGCTCGACTACTCCAGAGCAGTTCTTC. The chain uses TRBV7-6 and TRBJ2-1; maybe TRBD2 (5 bases). Germline CDR1 SGHVS, CDR2 FNYEAQ. Trimming left V 4 bases short and J 10 bases short, with 11 bases between. This CDR3 spans 12 amino acids.

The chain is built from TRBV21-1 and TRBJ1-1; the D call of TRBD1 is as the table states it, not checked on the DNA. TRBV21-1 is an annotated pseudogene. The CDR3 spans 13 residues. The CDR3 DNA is TGTGCCAGCAGGGACAGGAAGAACACTGAAGCTTTCTTT. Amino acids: CASRDRKNTEAFF.

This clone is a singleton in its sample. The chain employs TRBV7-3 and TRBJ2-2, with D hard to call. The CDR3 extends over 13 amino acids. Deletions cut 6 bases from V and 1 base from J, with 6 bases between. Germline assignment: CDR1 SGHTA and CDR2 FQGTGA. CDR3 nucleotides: TGTGCCAGCAGGCCTATGAACACCGGGGAGCTGTTTTTT. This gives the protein CASRPMNTGELFF.

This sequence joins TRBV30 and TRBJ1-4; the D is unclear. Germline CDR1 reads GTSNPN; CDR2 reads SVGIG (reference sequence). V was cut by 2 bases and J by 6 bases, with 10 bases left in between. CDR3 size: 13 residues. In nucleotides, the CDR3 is TGTGCCTGGAGTAAACTGTCTGATGAAAAACTGTTTTTT. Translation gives CAWSKLSDEKLFF.

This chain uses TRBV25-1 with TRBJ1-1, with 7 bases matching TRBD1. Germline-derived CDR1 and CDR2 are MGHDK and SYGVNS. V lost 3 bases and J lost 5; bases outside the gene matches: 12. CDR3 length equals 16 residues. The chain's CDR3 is CASSDALDRRFTEAFF. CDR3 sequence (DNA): TGTGCCAGCAGTGACGCGTTGGACAGGAGGTTTACTGAAGCTTTCTTT.

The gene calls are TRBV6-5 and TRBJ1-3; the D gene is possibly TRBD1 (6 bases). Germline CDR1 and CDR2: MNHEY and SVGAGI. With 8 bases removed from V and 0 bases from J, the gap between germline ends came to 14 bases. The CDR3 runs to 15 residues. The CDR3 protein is CASSRTASSGNTIYF. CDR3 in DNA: TGTGCCAGCTCTCGGACAGCGAGCTCTGGAAACACCATATATTTT.

The CDR3 DNA is TGTGCCAGCTCACCGTCGGTAGTCTTGAACACTGAAGCTTTCTTT. It translates to CASSPSVVLNTEAFF. This chain joins TRBV18 and TRBJ1-1; D remains ambiguous. CDR1 is KGHSH, CDR2 LQKENI, per germline. There are 15 residues in the CDR3. Trimming pared 3 bases from V and 0 bases from J, leaving 11 bases between.

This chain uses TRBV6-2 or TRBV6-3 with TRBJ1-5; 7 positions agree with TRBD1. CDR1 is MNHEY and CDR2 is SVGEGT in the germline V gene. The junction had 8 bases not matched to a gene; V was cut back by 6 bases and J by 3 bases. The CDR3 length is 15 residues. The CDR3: CASSRGQTNNQPQHF. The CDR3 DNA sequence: TGTGCCAGCAGCCGGGGACAGACCAACAATCAGCCCCAGCATTTT.

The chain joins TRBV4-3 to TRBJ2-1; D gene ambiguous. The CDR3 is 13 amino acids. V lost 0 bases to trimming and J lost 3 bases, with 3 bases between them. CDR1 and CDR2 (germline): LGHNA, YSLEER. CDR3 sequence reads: CASSQDYYNEQFF. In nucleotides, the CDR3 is TGCGCCAGCAGCCAAGATTACTACAATGAGCAGTTCTTC.

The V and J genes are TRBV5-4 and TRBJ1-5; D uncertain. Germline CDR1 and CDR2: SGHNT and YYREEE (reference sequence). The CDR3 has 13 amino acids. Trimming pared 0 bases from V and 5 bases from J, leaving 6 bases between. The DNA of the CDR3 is TGTGCCAGCAGCTTGGACGGTGATCAGCCCCAGCATTTT. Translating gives CASSLDGDQPQHF.

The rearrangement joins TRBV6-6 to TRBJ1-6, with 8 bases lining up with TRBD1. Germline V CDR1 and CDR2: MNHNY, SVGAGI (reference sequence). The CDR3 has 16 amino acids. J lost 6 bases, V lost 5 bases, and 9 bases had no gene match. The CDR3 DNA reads TGTGCCAGCAGTGCACACCGGGACAGGCTTAATTCACCCCTCCACTTT. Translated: CASSAHRDRLNSPLHF.

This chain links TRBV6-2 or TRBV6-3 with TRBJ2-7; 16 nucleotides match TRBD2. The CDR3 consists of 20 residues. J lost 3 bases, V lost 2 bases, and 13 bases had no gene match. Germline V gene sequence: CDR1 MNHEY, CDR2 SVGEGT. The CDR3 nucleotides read TGTGCCAGCAGTTACCCCTCGGGGACTAGCGGGGGGGCCTCGGTCTACGAGCAGTACTTC. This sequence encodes CASSYPSGTSGGASVYEQYF.

The CDR3 loop is CASSTLGLAAEYEQYF. The CDR3 DNA reads TGTGCCAGTAGTACCCTTGGACTAGCGGCCGAATACGAGCAGTACTTC. The rearrangement uses TRBV19 and TRBJ2-7, with 10 bases that match TRBD2. Trimming removed 4 bases from V and 4 bases from J; junction bases left unmatched: 10. Looked up from germline, CDR1 is LNHDA and CDR2 is SQIVND (reference sequence). The CDR3 length is 16 residues.

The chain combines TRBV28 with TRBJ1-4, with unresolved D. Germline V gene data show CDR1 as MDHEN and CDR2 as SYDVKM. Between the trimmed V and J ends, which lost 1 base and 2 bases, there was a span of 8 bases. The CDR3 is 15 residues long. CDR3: CASSLSAGTNEKLFF. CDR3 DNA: TGTGCCAGCAGTTTATCGGCCGGGACTAATGAAAAACTGTTTTTT.

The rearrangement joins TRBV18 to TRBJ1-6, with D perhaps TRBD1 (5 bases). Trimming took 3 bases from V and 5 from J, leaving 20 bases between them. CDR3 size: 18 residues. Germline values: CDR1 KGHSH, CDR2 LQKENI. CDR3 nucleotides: TGTGCCAGCTCACCCAGAGGTGCGGGGGAAACTAATAATTCACCCCTCCACTTT. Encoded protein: CASSPRGAGETNNSPLHF. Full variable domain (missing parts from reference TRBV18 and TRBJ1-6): NAGVMQNPRHLVRRRGQEARLRCSPMKGHSHVYWYRQLPEEGLKFMVYLQKENIIDESGMPKERFSAEFPKEGPSILRIQQVVRGDSAAYFCASSPRGAGETNNSPLHFGNGTRLTVT.

The CDR3 DNA reads TGTGCCAGCACGGGGGACAGGGCAAACTATGGCTACACCTTC. Encoded protein: CASTGDRANYGYTF. This chain uses TRBV6-6 with TRBJ1-2; 9 nucleotides match TRBD1. V shed 7 bases, J shed 2 bases, and the junction held 5 bases outside the gene matches. This CDR3 contains 14 residues. Germline CDR1 MNHNY, CDR2 SVGAGI (reference sequence).

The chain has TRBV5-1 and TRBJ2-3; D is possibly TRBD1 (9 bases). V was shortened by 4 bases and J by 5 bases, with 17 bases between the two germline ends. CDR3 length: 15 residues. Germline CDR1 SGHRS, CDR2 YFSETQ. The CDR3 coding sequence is TGCGCCAGCAGCATCGCGGGGGGACAGGGAGATACGCAGTATTTT. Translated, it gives CASSIAGGQGDTQYF. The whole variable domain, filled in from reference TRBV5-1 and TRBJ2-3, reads KAGVTQTPRYLIKTRGQQVTLSCSPISGHRSVSWYQQTPGQGLQFLFEYFSETQRNKGNFPGRFSGRQFSNSRSEMNVSTLELGDSALYLCASSIAGGQGDTQYFGPGTRLTVL.

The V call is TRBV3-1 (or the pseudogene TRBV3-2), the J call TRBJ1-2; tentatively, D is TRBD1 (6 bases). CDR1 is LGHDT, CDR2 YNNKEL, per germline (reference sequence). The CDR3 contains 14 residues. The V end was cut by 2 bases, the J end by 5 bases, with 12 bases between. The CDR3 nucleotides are TGTGCCAGCAGCCAAATAGGGGGATCATATGGCTACACCTTC. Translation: CASSQIGGSYGYTF.

The CDR3 DNA reads as TGTGCCAGCCGGAGGGACGAGAGCAATCAGCCCCAGCATTTT. It translates to CASRRDESNQPQHF. The V call is TRBV2, the J call TRBJ1-5; D possibly corresponds to TRBD1 (5 bases). Germline CDR1 is SNHLY and CDR2 is FYNNEI. V dropped 8 bases and J dropped 1 base, with 12 bases sitting between them. The CDR3 covers 14 residues.

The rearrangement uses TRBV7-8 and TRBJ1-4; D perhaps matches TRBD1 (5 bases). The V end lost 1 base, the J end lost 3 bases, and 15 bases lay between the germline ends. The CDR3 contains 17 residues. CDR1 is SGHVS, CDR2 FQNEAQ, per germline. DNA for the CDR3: TGTGCCAGCAGCTTAGGTGCGGGGGTAGTGTCTAATGAAAAACTGTTTTTT. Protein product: CASSLGAGVVSNEKLFF.

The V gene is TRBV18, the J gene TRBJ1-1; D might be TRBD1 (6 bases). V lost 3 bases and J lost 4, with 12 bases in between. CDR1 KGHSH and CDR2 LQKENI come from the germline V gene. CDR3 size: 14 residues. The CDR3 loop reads CASSPRQDSTEAFF. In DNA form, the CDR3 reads TGTGCCAGCTCACCCCGACAGGATAGCACTGAAGCTTTCTTT.

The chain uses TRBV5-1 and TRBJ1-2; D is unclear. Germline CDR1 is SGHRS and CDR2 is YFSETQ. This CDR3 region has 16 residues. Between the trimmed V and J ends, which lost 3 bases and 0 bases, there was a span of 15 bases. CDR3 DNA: TGCGCCAGCAGCTATTGGGAGGGTTTGGCTAACTATGGCTACACCTTC. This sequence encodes CASSYWEGLANYGYTF.

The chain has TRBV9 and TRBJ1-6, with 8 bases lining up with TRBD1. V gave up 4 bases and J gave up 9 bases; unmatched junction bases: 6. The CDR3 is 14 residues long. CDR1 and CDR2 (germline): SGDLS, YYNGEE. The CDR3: CASSMQGAGSPLHF. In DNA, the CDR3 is TGTGCCAGCAGCATGCAGGGGGCAGGTTCACCCCTCCACTTT.

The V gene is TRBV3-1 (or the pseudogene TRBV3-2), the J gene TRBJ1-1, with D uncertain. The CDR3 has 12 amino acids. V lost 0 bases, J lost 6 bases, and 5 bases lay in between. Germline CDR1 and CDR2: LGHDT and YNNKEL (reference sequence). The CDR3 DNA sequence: TGTGCCAGCAGCCAAGAACCGGCTGAAGCTTTCTTT. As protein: CASSQEPAEAFF.

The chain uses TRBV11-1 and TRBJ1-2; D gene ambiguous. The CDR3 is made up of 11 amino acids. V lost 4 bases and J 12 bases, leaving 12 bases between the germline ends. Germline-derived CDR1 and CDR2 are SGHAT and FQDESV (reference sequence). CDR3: CASSSGGRDTF. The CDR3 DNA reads TGTGCCAGCAGCTCCGGAGGGAGGGACACCTTC.

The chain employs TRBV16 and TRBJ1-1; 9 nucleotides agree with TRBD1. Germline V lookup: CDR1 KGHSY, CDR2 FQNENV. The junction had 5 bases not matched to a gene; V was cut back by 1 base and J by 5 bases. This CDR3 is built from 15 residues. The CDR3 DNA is TGTGCCAGCAGCCAATATACAGGGGGCAGGACTGAAGCTTTCTTT. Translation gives CASSQYTGGRTEAFF.